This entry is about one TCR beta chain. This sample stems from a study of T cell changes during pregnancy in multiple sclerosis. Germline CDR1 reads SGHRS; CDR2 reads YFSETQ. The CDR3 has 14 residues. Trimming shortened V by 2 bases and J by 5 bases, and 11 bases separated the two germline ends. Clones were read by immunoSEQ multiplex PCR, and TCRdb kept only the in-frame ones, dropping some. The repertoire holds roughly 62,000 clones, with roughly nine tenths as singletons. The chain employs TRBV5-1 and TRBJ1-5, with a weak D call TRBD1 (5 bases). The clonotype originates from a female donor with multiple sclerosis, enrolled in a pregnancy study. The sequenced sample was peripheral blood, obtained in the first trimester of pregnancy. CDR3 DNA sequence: TGCGCCAGCAGCTTTACGGGACTAGATCAGCCCCAGCATTTT. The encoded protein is CASSFTGLDQPQHF.